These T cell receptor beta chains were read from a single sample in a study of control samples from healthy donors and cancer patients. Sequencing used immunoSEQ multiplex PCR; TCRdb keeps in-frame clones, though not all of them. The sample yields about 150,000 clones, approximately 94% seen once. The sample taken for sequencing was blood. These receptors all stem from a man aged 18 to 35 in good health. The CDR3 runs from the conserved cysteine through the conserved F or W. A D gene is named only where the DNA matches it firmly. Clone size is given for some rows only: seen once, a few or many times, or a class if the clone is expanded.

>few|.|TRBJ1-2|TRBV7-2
CASSPLVGDGYTF
TGTGCCAGCAGCCCTCTCGTAGGAGACGGCTACACCTTC
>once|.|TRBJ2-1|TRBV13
CASSLGVVNEQFF
TGTGCCAGCAGCCTTGGTGTCGTAAATGAGCAGTTCTTC
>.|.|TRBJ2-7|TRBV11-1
CASSQDRSSYEQYF
TGTGCCAGCAGCCAAGACAGGAGCTCCTACGAGCAGTACTTC
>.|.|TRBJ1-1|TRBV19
CASSIGVGTEAFF
TGTGCCAGTAGTATAGGAGTTGGCACTGAAGCTTTCTTT
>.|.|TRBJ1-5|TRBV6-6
CASSYAGIGSNQPQHF
TGTGCCAGCAGTTACGCTGGAATCGGGAGCAATCAGCCCCAGCATTTT
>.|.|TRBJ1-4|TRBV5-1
CASRDSNEKLFF
TGCGCCAGCAGGGACAGTAATGAAAAACTGTTTTTT
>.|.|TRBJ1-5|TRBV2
CASSVGAGQPQHF
TGTGCCAGCAGTGTGGGGGCAGGACAGCCCCAGCATTTT
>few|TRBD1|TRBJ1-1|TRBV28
CASSPAPGTGALNTEAFF
TGTGCCAGCAGTCCTGCTCCCGGGACAGGGGCCTTGAACACTGAAGCTTTCTTT
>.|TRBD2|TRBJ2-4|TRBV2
CASSDGTRGGRGIQYF
TGTGCCAGCAGTGACGGGACTAGAGGAGGTCGGGGCATTCAGTACTTC
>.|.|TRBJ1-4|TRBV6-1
CASSEAGKLFF
TGTGCCAGCAGTGAAGCAGGAAAACTGTTTTTT
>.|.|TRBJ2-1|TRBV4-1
CASSQEGPPRDEQFF
TGCGCCAGCAGCCAAGAAGGGCCCCCCCGGGATGAGCAGTTCTTC
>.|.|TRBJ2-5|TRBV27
CASKTTSSQETQYF
TGTGCCAGCAAAACCACTAGCAGCCAAGAGACCCAGTACTTC
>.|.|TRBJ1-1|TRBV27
CASSFGTEAFF
TGTGCCAGCAGTTTTGGCACTGAAGCTTTCTTT
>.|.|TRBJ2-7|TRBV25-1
CASSGWADPYEQYF
TGTGCCAGCTCCGGGTGGGCGGATCCCTACGAGCAGTACTTC
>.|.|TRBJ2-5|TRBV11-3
CASSHRGRYQETQYF
TGTGCCAGCAGCCATAGGGGTCGGTACCAAGAGACCCAGTACTTC
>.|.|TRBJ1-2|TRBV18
CASSPIDSFNYGYTF
TGTGCCAGCTCACCGATCGACAGCTTTAACTATGGCTACACCTTC
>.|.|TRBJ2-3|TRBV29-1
CSVVGGGTQYF
TGCAGCGTTGTGGGAGGTGGTACGCAGTATTTT
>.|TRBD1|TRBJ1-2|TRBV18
CASSLYDRVGDGYTF
TGTGCCAGCTCACTTTACGACAGGGTCGGTGATGGCTACACCTTC
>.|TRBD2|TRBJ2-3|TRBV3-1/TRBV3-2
CASSQEPGLAGGPADTQYF
TGTGCCAGCAGCCAAGAACCGGGACTAGCGGGGGGGCCAGCAGATACGCAGTATTTT
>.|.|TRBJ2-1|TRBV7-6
CASSPNAQGGGGEQFF
TGTGCCAGCAGCCCCAATGCACAGGGGGGGGGAGGTGAGCAGTTCTTC
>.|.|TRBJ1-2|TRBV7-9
CASSDNYGYTF
TGTGCCAGCAGCGACAACTATGGCTACACCTTC
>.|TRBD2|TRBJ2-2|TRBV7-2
CASSWGLAGVGELFF
TGTGCCAGCAGCTGGGGACTAGCGGGTGTCGGGGAGCTGTTTTTT
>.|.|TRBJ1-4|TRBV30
CAWNPRGAYEKLFF
TGTGCCTGGAACCCGCGAGGGGCCTATGAAAAACTGTTTTTT
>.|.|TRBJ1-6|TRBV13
CASSLGLGRHSPLHF
TGTGCCAGCAGCTTAGGCCTGGGGAGGCATTCACCCCTCCACTTT
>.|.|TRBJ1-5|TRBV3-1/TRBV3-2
CASSQGWASTAQHF
TGTGCCAGCAGCCAAGGGTGGGCCTCCACCGCCCAGCATTTT
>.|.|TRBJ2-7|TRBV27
CASSFSRSSSYEQYF
TGTGCCAGCAGTTTTTCTCGGTCGAGCTCCTACGAGCAGTACTTC
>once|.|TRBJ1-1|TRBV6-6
CASSYGGRATEAFF
TGTGCCAGCAGTTACGGGGGAAGAGCCACTGAAGCTTTCTTT
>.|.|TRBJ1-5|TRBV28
CASTRSFFSNQPQHF
TGTGCCAGTACACGGAGTTTCTTTAGCAATCAGCCCCAGCATTTT
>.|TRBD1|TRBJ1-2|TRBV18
CASSRSRTGNNYGYTF
TGTGCCAGCTCTCGTTCGAGGACAGGGAATAACTATGGCTACACCTTC
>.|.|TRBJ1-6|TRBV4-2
CASSQDSGAENSPLHF
TGTGCCAGCAGCCAAGATTCAGGGGCGGAGAATTCACCCCTCCACTTT
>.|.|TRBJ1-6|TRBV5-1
CASSLETPNNSPLHF
TGCGCCAGCAGCTTGGAGACACCCAATAATTCACCCCTCCACTTT
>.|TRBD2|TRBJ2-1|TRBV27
CASRMGLAGWGEQFF
TGTGCCAGCAGGATGGGACTAGCGGGATGGGGTGAGCAGTTCTTC
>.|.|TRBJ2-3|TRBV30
CAWSWTATSTDTQYF
TGTGCCTGGAGTTGGACAGCAACTAGCACAGATACGCAGTATTTT
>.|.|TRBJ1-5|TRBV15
CATSRGRVSGQPQHF
TGTGCCACCAGCAGAGGCAGGGTATCTGGTCAGCCCCAGCATTTT
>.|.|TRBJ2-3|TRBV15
CATSRGDTQYF
TGTGCCACCAGCAGAGGTGATACGCAGTATTTT
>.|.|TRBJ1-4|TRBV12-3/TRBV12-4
CASSSLGLEKLFF
TGTGCCAGCAGTTCCCTCGGGTTGGAAAAACTGTTTTTT
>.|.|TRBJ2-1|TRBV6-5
CASTIHRSSYNEQFF
TGTGCCAGCACCATCCACAGAAGCTCCTACAATGAGCAGTTCTTC
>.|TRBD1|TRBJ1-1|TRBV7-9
CASSSTGEGAFF
TGTGCCAGCAGTTCAACAGGGGAGGGGGCTTTCTTT
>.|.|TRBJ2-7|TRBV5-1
CASSPAGPNYAYEQYF
TGCGCCAGCAGCCCGGCCGGGCCTAACTACGCCTACGAGCAGTACTTC
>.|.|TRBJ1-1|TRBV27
CASTHHSRAGDTEAFF
TGTGCCAGCACTCACCACTCAAGGGCAGGGGACACTGAAGCTTTCTTT
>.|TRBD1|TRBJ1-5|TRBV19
CASRTQGATGNQPQHF
TGTGCCAGTAGGACACAGGGGGCTACGGGCAATCAGCCCCAGCATTTT
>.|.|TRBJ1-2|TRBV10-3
CAISTAYGYTF
TGTGCCATTAGTACAGCCTATGGCTACACCTTC
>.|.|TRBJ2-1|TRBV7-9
CASSPTSLGDHNEQFF
TGTGCCAGCAGCCCGACATCCCTGGGGGACCACAATGAGCAGTTCTTC
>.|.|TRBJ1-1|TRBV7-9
CASSSDSGLGEAFF
TGTGCCAGCAGCTCCGACAGTGGGCTAGGTGAAGCTTTCTTT
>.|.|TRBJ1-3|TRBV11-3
CASSQGHSGNTIYF
TGTGCCAGCAGCCAAGGGCACTCTGGAAACACCATATATTTT
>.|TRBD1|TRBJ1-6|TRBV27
CASSWDRYNSPLHF
TGTGCCAGCAGTTGGGACAGGTATAATTCACCCCTCCACTTT
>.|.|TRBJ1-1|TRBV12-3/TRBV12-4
CASSLWGPNEAFF
TGTGCCAGCAGTTTGTGGGGACCGAATGAAGCTTTCTTT
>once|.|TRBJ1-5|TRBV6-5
CASSSNRGNQPQHF
TGTGCCAGCAGTTCCAACAGGGGCAATCAGCCCCAGCATTTT
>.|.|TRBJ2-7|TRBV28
CASSSPGGYEQYF
TGTGCCAGCAGTTCCCCCGGGGGCTACGAGCAGTACTTC